These 4 T cell receptor beta chains originate from one sample sequenced in a study of blood T cell repertoires in COVID-19. Only in-frame clones appear in the TCRdb table, and some are missing; sequencing was by immunoSEQ multiplex PCR. The sample lists over 250,000 clones; about 85% were seen once. Sequenced material: peripheral blood. The receptor set was obtained from a human donor in a cohort sampled during active COVID-19.

The gene calls are TRBV28 and TRBJ1-6; D remains ambiguous. Germline lookup yields CDR1 MDHEN and CDR2 SYDVKM. Trimming shortened V by 3 bases and J by 13 bases, and 16 bases separated the two germline ends. This CDR3 is built from 14 residues. CDR3 sequence reads: CASSLFAEIDPLHF. The CDR3 DNA reads as TGTGCCAGCAGTTTGTTCGCCGAGATCGATCCCCTCCACTTT.

This sequence joins TRBV3-1 (or the pseudogene TRBV3-2) and TRBJ2-4; D call uncertain. Germline values: CDR1 LGHDT, CDR2 YNNKEL (reference sequence). Trimming shortened V by 1 base and J by 5 bases, and 9 bases separated the two germline ends. The length of the CDR3 is 14 residues. CDR3 bases: TGTGCCAGCAGCCAAGGTCTTATAGAAAACATTCAGTACTTC. This gives the protein CASSQGLIENIQYF.

The chain is built from TRBV3-1 (or the pseudogene TRBV3-2) and TRBJ2-7; possible D gene TRBD2, 6 bases. In germline, CDR1 is LGHDT, CDR2 YNNKEL (reference sequence). Trimming pared 0 bases from V and 0 bases from J, leaving 9 bases between. The CDR3 consists of 15 residues. CDR3 in DNA: TGTGCCAGCAGCCAAGAGTGGAGGGACTCCTACGAGCAGTACTTC. Protein sequence: CASSQEWRDSYEQYF.

The CDR3 protein is CASWEVPYEQYF. The CDR3 DNA sequence: TGTGCCAGCTGGGAGGTCCCCTACGAGCAGTACTTC. The chain combines TRBV2 with TRBJ2-7; the D gene is possibly TRBD2 (6 bases). Trimming removed 8 bases at V and 2 bases at J, with 10 bases between. The CDR3 contains 12 residues. The germline gives CDR1 SNHLY, CDR2 FYNNEI.